This T cell receptor (beta chain) was retrieved from a study of cytomegalovirus exposure and HLA in healthy donors. Regarding the study as a whole: As a later analysis showed, a missense DCLRE1C variant was linked to trimming of TCR beta V- and J-genes.

V shed 3 bases, J shed 1 base, and the junction held 3 bases outside the gene matches. Germline CDR1 SGHTA, CDR2 FQGNSA. The CDR3 runs 15 residues. As regards this clone: Antigen: not known.

The donors (healthy individuals) were bone marrow donors. A multiplex PCR was run with 60 Vbeta primers and 13 Jbeta primers. Sequencing used immunoSEQ multiplex PCR; TCRdb keeps in-frame clones, though not all of them. The table includes 120,000 to 150,000 clones, roughly 80% detected once. The chain is built from TRBV7-2 and TRBJ2-3; TRBD2 agrees at 8 bases. The sample taken for sequencing was PBMCs. This TCR derives from a woman aged 30 to 39 in good health and CMV-seronegative. For the CDR3, the DNA is TGTGCCAGCAGCTTGGCGGGGGGCCGCACAGATACGCAGTATTTT. Protein sequence: CASSLAGGRTDTQYF.